This entry concerns a single T cell receptor beta chain. Its target is unknown. Cultured CD4+ T cells had their DNA profiled by the Oncomine TCR Beta short-read assay. One entry per CDR3 protein, called by TCRdb with MiXCR from the PCR reads. The table shows 2,500 to 3,500 distinct CDR3 sequences, with 84% occurring only once. Treatment denoted: approximately 11-day PBMC culture with coronavirus spike peptide pools or control peptides (ViraFEST assay). These data originate in a study of vaccination and CD4 T cells after COVID-19. General study points: A relatively small number of convalescent patients were studied, and no early post-infection timepoints were included.

This TCR derives from a human donor who had recovered from COVID-19. The sequenced sample consisted of CD4+ T cells from blood, cultured in vitro.

The CDR3 protein is CASSPGTTNSPLHF. CDR3 in DNA: TGTGCCAGCTCCCCTGGGACTACGAATTCACCCCTCCACTTT. The chain employs TRBV18 and TRBJ1-6; D is perhaps TRBD1 (5 bases). Germline V gene sequence: CDR1 KGHSH, CDR2 LQKENI. The CDR3 runs 14 residues. V lost 6 bases and J 7 bases, leaving 13 bases between the germline ends.